The rows below give T cell receptor beta chains drawn from one sample of a study of CD8 T cells in Susac syndrome. TCRdb analysed the immunoSEQ multiplex PCR reads with MiXCR anew, one entry per CDR3 protein. The sample contains 160,000 or so distinct CDR3 sequences, roughly 96% of which appear only once. The specimen was CD4+ T cells from PBMCs. The receptors shown here come from a human donor with Susac syndrome. CDR3s include the opening cysteine and the closing phenylalanine or tryptophan. A D gene is named only where the DNA matches it firmly. Not all rows give a size; the values are once, few, many and, for expanded clones, a class.

V gene: TRBV20-1
clone size: .
J gene: TRBJ2-1
D gene: .
CDR3 DNA: TGCAGTGCCACCTCCCGACTCCACTCCTACAATGAGCAGTTCTTC
CDR3 protein: CSATSRLHSYNEQFF

V gene: TRBV2
clone size: .
J gene: TRBJ1-2
D gene: .
CDR3 DNA: TGTGCCAGCAGTGTGGAGAACTATGGCTACACCTTC
CDR3 protein: CASSVENYGYTF

V gene: TRBV7-9
clone size: once
J gene: TRBJ2-6
D gene: TRBD1
CDR3 DNA: TGTGCCAGCAGCCCCGGGACAGGGGTAACTGGGGCCAACGTCCTGACTTTC
CDR3 protein: CASSPGTGVTGANVLTF

V gene: TRBV29-1
clone size: once
J gene: TRBJ2-7
D gene: TRBD1
CDR3 DNA: TGCAGCGTTACGACAGGGATCGCCTACGAGCAGTACTTC
CDR3 protein: CSVTTGIAYEQYF

V gene: TRBV9
clone size: once
J gene: TRBJ2-7
D gene: .
CDR3 DNA: TGTGCCAGCAGCACCGGGAATGGGGCCCAGTACGAGCAGTACTTC
CDR3 protein: CASSTGNGAQYEQYF

V gene: TRBV4-1
clone size: .
J gene: TRBJ2-1
D gene: .
CDR3 DNA: TGCGCCAGCAGCCATTGGGGATTAAACAATGAGCAGTTCTTC
CDR3 protein: CASSHWGLNNEQFF

V gene: TRBV7-2
clone size: .
J gene: TRBJ2-3
D gene: TRBD2
CDR3 DNA: TGTGCCAGCAGACACCGACTAGCGGGGGGGGCAGATACGCAGTATTTT
CDR3 protein: CASRHRLAGGADTQYF

V gene: TRBV18
clone size: .
J gene: TRBJ2-7
D gene: TRBD1
CDR3 DNA: TGTGCCAGCTCACCGTTGGGGACAGGGGGAGGCGAGCAGTACTTC
CDR3 protein: CASSPLGTGGGEQYF

V gene: TRBV6-6
clone size: .
J gene: TRBJ2-1
D gene: .
CDR3 DNA: TGTGCCACCCGGGACACCGTCGATGAGCAGTTCTTC
CDR3 protein: CATRDTVDEQFF

V gene: TRBV25-1
clone size: .
J gene: TRBJ1-1
D gene: .
CDR3 DNA: TGTGCCAGCTCGAGGGAGGGACCGGGTTCTGAAGCTTTCTTT
CDR3 protein: CASSREGPGSEAFF

V gene: TRBV6-2/TRBV6-3
clone size: .
J gene: TRBJ1-5
D gene: .
CDR3 DNA: TGTGCCAGCAGTTACCCCGGGGAGGGTGATCAGCCCCAGCATTTT
CDR3 protein: CASSYPGEGDQPQHF

V gene: TRBV18
clone size: .
J gene: TRBJ1-2
D gene: .
CDR3 DNA: TGTGCCAGCTCACCCGCGACAGAGGCTAACTATGGCTACACCTTC
CDR3 protein: CASSPATEANYGYTF

V gene: TRBV4-2
clone size: .
J gene: TRBJ2-3
D gene: TRBD2
CDR3 DNA: TGTGCCAGCAGCCCCAGCGGGGGGGACACAGATACGCAGTATTTT
CDR3 protein: CASSPSGGDTDTQYF

V gene: TRBV18
clone size: .
J gene: TRBJ1-4
D gene: .
CDR3 DNA: TGTGCCAGCTCACCAGACAGCCCAAATGAAAAACTGTTTTTT
CDR3 protein: CASSPDSPNEKLFF

V gene: TRBV6-2/TRBV6-3
clone size: .
J gene: TRBJ2-7
D gene: TRBD1
CDR3 DNA: TGTGCCAGCATAAGGTCTGGTCGGGGACAGGCCTACGAGCAGTACTTC
CDR3 protein: CASIRSGRGQAYEQYF

V gene: TRBV7-9
clone size: .
J gene: TRBJ2-4
D gene: TRBD2
CDR3 DNA: TGTGCCAGCAGCCACTTTGCGGGGGGCGAAAACATTCAGTACTTC
CDR3 protein: CASSHFAGGENIQYF

V gene: TRBV9
clone size: .
J gene: TRBJ2-7
D gene: .
CDR3 DNA: TGTGCCAGCAGCGTCGGCCACCTGGGCAGCTCCTACGAGCAGTACTTC
CDR3 protein: CASSVGHLGSSYEQYF

V gene: TRBV29-1
clone size: .
J gene: TRBJ1-2
D gene: .
CDR3 DNA: TGCAGCGTCGCTGAGAACGGGAACTATGGCTACACCTTC
CDR3 protein: CSVAENGNYGYTF

V gene: TRBV18
clone size: .
J gene: TRBJ2-7
D gene: .
CDR3 DNA: TGTGCCAGCTCTCCCCGGGAAGCCTACGAGCAGTACTTC
CDR3 protein: CASSPREAYEQYF

V gene: TRBV5-6
clone size: .
J gene: TRBJ1-2
D gene: .
CDR3 DNA: TGTGCCAGCAGCTATCAGGGAACGGATGGCTACACCTTC
CDR3 protein: CASSYQGTDGYTF

V gene: TRBV29-1
clone size: .
J gene: TRBJ2-1
D gene: TRBD2
CDR3 DNA: TGCAGCGCCGGACTAGGGGACAATGAGCAGTTCTTC
CDR3 protein: CSAGLGDNEQFF

V gene: TRBV29-1
clone size: .
J gene: TRBJ2-1
D gene: .
CDR3 DNA: TGCAGCGTCACAGGGGGGGGCCGCCTTGAGCAGTTCTTC
CDR3 protein: CSVTGGGRLEQFF

V gene: TRBV19
clone size: .
J gene: TRBJ1-5
D gene: TRBD1
CDR3 DNA: TGTGCCAGTAGTCCAGACAGGGGTGACAATCAGCCCCAGCATTTT
CDR3 protein: CASSPDRGDNQPQHF

V gene: TRBV14
clone size: .
J gene: TRBJ2-2
D gene: .
CDR3 DNA: TGTGCCAGCAGCCAAGGGGCTATCGCGAACACCGGGGAGCTGTTTTTT
CDR3 protein: CASSQGAIANTGELFF

V gene: TRBV20-1
clone size: .
J gene: TRBJ2-1
D gene: TRBD2
CDR3 DNA: TGCAGTGCTAGAGATCGGACATTAGCGGGGGCCAACAATGAGCAGTTCTTC
CDR3 protein: CSARDRTLAGANNEQFF

V gene: TRBV19
clone size: .
J gene: TRBJ2-7
D gene: TRBD1
CDR3 DNA: TGTGCCAGTAGTGCCGGGACAGGGTGGTACGAGCAGTACTTC
CDR3 protein: CASSAGTGWYEQYF

V gene: TRBV2
clone size: .
J gene: TRBJ1-1
D gene: .
CDR3 DNA: TGTGCCAGCCAAAGTGGTAGTGACCGTGAAGCTTTCTTT
CDR3 protein: CASQSGSDREAFF

V gene: TRBV29-1
clone size: once
J gene: TRBJ2-7
D gene: .
CDR3 DNA: TGCAGCGTCGACGGGGACTCCGAGCAGTACTTC
CDR3 protein: CSVDGDSEQYF

V gene: TRBV18
clone size: .
J gene: TRBJ2-7
D gene: TRBD1
CDR3 DNA: TGTGCTTGGACAGGGGGTAACGAGCAGTACTTC
CDR3 protein: CAWTGGNEQYF

V gene: TRBV29-1
clone size: .
J gene: TRBJ1-6
D gene: .
CDR3 DNA: TGCAGCGTTCAGGAACCGAATTCACCCCTCCACTTT
CDR3 protein: CSVQEPNSPLHF

V gene: TRBV5-4
clone size: .
J gene: TRBJ1-6
D gene: TRBD1
CDR3 DNA: TGTGCCAGCAGCTCTGGGCCGGGACAGGGGAAGTCACCCCTCCACTTT
CDR3 protein: CASSSGPGQGKSPLHF

V gene: TRBV18
clone size: once
J gene: TRBJ2-2
D gene: .
CDR3 DNA: TGTGCCAGCTCACCCGTTTTATCGAACACCGGGGAGCTGTTTTTT
CDR3 protein: CASSPVLSNTGELFF

V gene: TRBV11-1
clone size: .
J gene: TRBJ2-3
D gene: TRBD2
CDR3 DNA: TGTGCCAGCAGCCCTATGGCTAGCGGGGCAGGAGATACGCAGTATTTT
CDR3 protein: CASSPMASGAGDTQYF

V gene: TRBV7-6
clone size: .
J gene: TRBJ2-1
D gene: .
CDR3 DNA: TGTGCCAGCAGCTCTTGGACAAGGAACAATGAGCAGTTCTTC
CDR3 protein: CASSSWTRNNEQFF

V gene: TRBV12-3/TRBV12-4
clone size: .
J gene: TRBJ2-2
D gene: TRBD1
CDR3 DNA: TGTGCCAGCAGTTTCCGGGACAGGGGTACCGGGGAGCTGTTTTTT
CDR3 protein: CASSFRDRGTGELFF

V gene: TRBV20-1
clone size: .
J gene: TRBJ2-1
D gene: .
CDR3 DNA: TGCAGTGCTACGGATCTTGCTCGCGGTAGCTACAATGAGCAGTTCTTC
CDR3 protein: CSATDLARGSYNEQFF

V gene: TRBV29-1
clone size: .
J gene: TRBJ2-1
D gene: .
CDR3 DNA: TGCAGCGTTCAAGGGGGGGGGAATGAGCAGTTCTTC
CDR3 protein: CSVQGGGNEQFF

V gene: TRBV20-1
clone size: .
J gene: TRBJ2-3
D gene: .
CDR3 DNA: TGCAGTGCTAGAGCCAGGGGTGGGGCAGATACGCAGTATTTT
CDR3 protein: CSARARGGADTQYF

V gene: TRBV2
clone size: .
J gene: TRBJ2-5
D gene: .
CDR3 DNA: TGTGCCACCGGAGGAGGGGGCGGAAAGACCCAGTACTTC
CDR3 protein: CATGGGGGKTQYF

V gene: TRBV20-1
clone size: .
J gene: TRBJ2-5
D gene: .
CDR3 DNA: TGCAGTGCTAGAAAATCGGGGGAAGAGACCCAGTACTTC
CDR3 protein: CSARKSGEETQYF

V gene: TRBV12-3/TRBV12-4
clone size: .
J gene: TRBJ1-1
D gene: .
CDR3 DNA: TGTGCCAGCAGTGCCGTAAGGGTTGATACTGAAGCTTTCTTT
CDR3 protein: CASSAVRVDTEAFF

V gene: TRBV7-8
clone size: once
J gene: TRBJ1-2
D gene: .
CDR3 DNA: TGTGCCAGCAGCTTAGGGGACTGGGCTAACTATGGCTACACCTTC
CDR3 protein: CASSLGDWANYGYTF

V gene: TRBV7-9
clone size: .
J gene: TRBJ2-1
D gene: TRBD2
CDR3 DNA: TGTGCCAGCAGGGCGGGACTAGCGGGGAATGAGCAGTTCTTC
CDR3 protein: CASRAGLAGNEQFF

V gene: TRBV19
clone size: few
J gene: TRBJ2-3
D gene: .
CDR3 DNA: TGTGCCAGTAGTATCCGGGGGACTAGCACAGATACGCAGTATTTT
CDR3 protein: CASSIRGTSTDTQYF

V gene: TRBV5-4
clone size: .
J gene: TRBJ1-5
D gene: TRBD1
CDR3 DNA: TGTGCCAGCAGCTCGGACAGGGGAGTAAGTCAGCCCCAGCATTTT
CDR3 protein: CASSSDRGVSQPQHF